These 29 T cell receptor beta chains were all obtained from the same sample, sequenced in a study of cytomegalovirus exposure and HLA in healthy donors. The PCR employed 60 Vbeta primers together with 13 Jbeta primers. This table comes from immunoSEQ multiplex PCR, and its TCRdb copy is limited to in-frame clones, with some not included. The repertoire table contains 100,000 to 150,000 clones. Sequencing was performed on PBMCs. Source of these receptors: a woman between 35 and 50 years old in good health and CMV-seronegative.

This sequence joins TRBV7-2 and TRBJ2-1; the D gene is possibly TRBD1 (6 bases). Germline V gene lookup returns CDR1 SGHTA and CDR2 FQGNSA. This CDR3 contains 13 residues. Trimming pared 5 bases from V and 10 bases from J, leaving 15 bases between. The CDR3, as DNA: TGTGCCAGCAGCGCGAGACAGGTTATGGAGCAGTTCTTC. Translation: CASSARQVMEQFF.

The chain is built from TRBV7-2 and TRBJ1-5, with 10 nucleotides matching TRBD1. The CDR3 totals 16 residues. The J segment lost 7 bases and the V segment lost 5 bases, leaving 11 bases of the junction unmatched. CDR1 and CDR2 (germline): SGHTA, FQGNSA. CDR3 loop: CASSPRATGGEQPQHF. For the CDR3, the DNA is TGTGCCAGCAGCCCGCGGGCGACAGGGGGCGAACAGCCCCAGCATTTT. The full variable domain, rest sourced from reference TRBV7-2 and TRBJ1-5, is GAGVSQSPSNKVTEKGKDVELRCDPISGHTALYWYRQSLGQGLEFLIYFQGNSAPDKSGLPSDRFSAERTGGSVSTLTIQRTQQEDSAVYLCASSPRATGGEQPQHFGDGTRLSIL.

The rearrangement uses TRBV18 and TRBJ1-5, with TRBD1 matching over 8 bases. The V segment lost 3 bases and the J segment 0 bases; nucleotides outside the gene matches: 4. The CDR3 is 16 residues long. CDR1 and CDR2 from the germline V gene are KGHSH and LQKENI. The CDR3 region has the DNA TGTGCCAGCTCACCTTCGACAGGGGTTAGCAATCAGCCCCAGCATTTT. Amino acid sequence: CASSPSTGVSNQPQHF. Drawing the rest from reference TRBV18 and TRBJ1-5, the complete variable domain is NAGVMQNPRHLVRRRGQEARLRCSPMKGHSHVYWYRQLPEEGLKFMVYLQKENIIDESGMPKERFSAEFPKEGPSILRIQQVVRGDSAAYFCASSPSTGVSNQPQHFGDGTRLSIL.

The chain uses TRBV7-9 and TRBJ2-3, with D maybe TRBD1 (5 bases). The V end was cut by 1 base, the J end by 4 bases, with 9 bases between. The CDR3 covers 14 residues. CDR1 is SEHNR and CDR2 is FQNEAQ in the germline V gene (reference sequence). The CDR3 DNA is TGTGCCAGCAGCTTAGGCAGGGTGGCAGATACGCAGTATTTT. Protein: CASSLGRVADTQYF.

The chain recombines TRBV7-3 with TRBJ2-3, with 7 positions matching TRBD2. This CDR3 contains 14 residues. The germline CDR1 and CDR2 sequences are SGHTA and FQGTGA. V gave up 6 bases and J gave up 6 bases; unmatched junction bases: 9. The CDR3 DNA reads TGTGCCAGCAGTTTTATAGCGGGTGTCGATACGCAGTATTTT. Its protein product is CASSFIAGVDTQYF.

The chain employs TRBV2 and TRBJ2-4; D is perhaps TRBD1 (5 bases). This CDR3 region has 16 residues. Trimming removed 1 base at V and 0 bases at J, with 10 bases between. The V gene's germline CDR1 is SNHLY and CDR2 FYNNEI. The DNA of the CDR3 is TGTGCCAGCAGTGAAGAGGACACACTAGCCAAAAACATTCAGTACTTC. Protein product: CASSEEDTLAKNIQYF.

V usage is TRBV5-8 and J usage is TRBJ1-2; no definite D call. The CDR3 contains 14 residues. V lost 1 base to trimming and J lost 4 bases, with 11 bases between them. The germline V gene has CDR1 SGHTS and CDR2 YDEGEE. The CDR3 is CASSLYPRGYGYTF. In DNA form, the CDR3 reads TGTGCCAGCAGCTTGTATCCCCGGGGCTATGGCTACACCTTC.

The chain carries TRBV5-8 and TRBJ2-7; 11 bases align to TRBD1. The CDR3 has 14 amino acids. Germline assignment: CDR1 SGHTS and CDR2 YDEGEE. V was clipped by 4 bases and J by 6 bases; unmatched bases: 6. CDR3 amino acids: CASSIGQGAREQYF. CDR3 sequence (DNA): TGTGCCAGCAGCATAGGACAGGGGGCCCGCGAGCAGTACTTC.

The chain recombines TRBV2 with TRBJ2-5; D unclear. The CDR3 is 11 residues long. The germline CDR1 and CDR2 sequences are SNHLY and FYNNEI. V lost 5 bases and J 4 bases, leaving 5 bases between the germline ends. The CDR3, as DNA: TGTGCCAGCAGTTCCAGAGAGACCCAGTACTTC. This codes for CASSSRETQYF.

The chain is built from TRBV19 and TRBJ1-5; 7 nucleotides line up with TRBD1. Trimming removed 7 bases from V and 4 bases from J; junction bases left unmatched: 10. From germline, CDR1 is LNHDA and CDR2 SQIVND (reference sequence). This CDR3 contains 15 residues. CDR3 residues: CASTADRILNQPQHF. The DNA of the CDR3 is TGTGCCAGTACCGCGGACAGGATACTAAATCAGCCCCAGCATTTT.

Comment on this clone: Other DNA sequences from this sample encode an identical CDR3 as well. The CDR3 DNA is TGTGCCGCCACGGAGCAGGGAAGCACTGAAGCTTTCTTT. This encodes CAATEQGSTEAFF. This rearrangement joins TRBV19 to TRBJ1-1; weak D call: TRBD1 (5 bases). V lost 11 bases and J lost 4, with 17 bases in between. The CDR3 length is 13 residues. Germline CDR1 is LNHDA and CDR2 is SQIVND (reference sequence). The variable domain in full, completed from reference TRBV19 and TRBJ1-1, reads DGGITQSPKYLFRKEGQNVTLSCEQNLNHDAMYWYRQDPGQGLRLIYYSQIVNDFQKGDIAEGYSVSREKKESFPLTVTSAQKNPTAFYLCAATEQGSTEAFFGQGTRLTVV.

The chain uses TRBV7-2 and TRBJ2-5, with D tentatively TRBD2 (6 bases). V dropped 1 base and J dropped 4 bases, with 13 bases sitting between them. CDR1 is SGHTA, CDR2 FQGNSA, per germline. This CDR3 is 15 amino acids long. The CDR3 DNA is TGTGCCAGCAGCTTAGTAGTCTCGCGGGGAGAGACCCAGTACTTC. This translates into CASSLVVSRGETQYF.

The CDR3 bases are TGTGCCAGCAGTTACGGGACAGGCAAGGGGGAGACCCAGTACTTC. It is translated as CASSYGTGKGETQYF. The J gene is TRBJ2-5, the V gene TRBV6-6, with 8 nucleotides matching TRBD1. The germline V gene encodes CDR1 MNHNY and CDR2 SVGAGI (reference sequence). The CDR3 covers 15 residues. V trimming: 2 bases; J trimming: 5 bases; junction bases outside the gene matches: 7.

The J gene is TRBJ1-2, the V gene TRBV7-2; D uncertain. V gave up 5 bases and J gave up 6 bases, with 10 bases separating them. Germline V CDR1 and CDR2: SGHTA, FQGNSA. CDR3 size: 12 residues. For the CDR3, the DNA is TGTGCCAGCAGCCCCGACTTTGATGGCTACACCTTC. Translating it yields CASSPDFDGYTF.

The chain carries TRBV6-5 and TRBJ1-5; 12 positions agree with TRBD1. CDR1 is MNHEY and CDR2 is SVGAGI in the germline V gene. This CDR3 region has 14 residues. Trimming cost V 10 bases and J 7 bases; bases outside gene matches: 8. The CDR3 sequence: CAIAKGQGAQPQHF. In DNA, the CDR3 is TGTGCCATAGCAAAGGGACAGGGGGCGCAGCCCCAGCATTTT.

The chain couples TRBV7-9 to TRBJ2-2; D perhaps matches TRBD1 (5 bases). Germline values: CDR1 SEHNR, CDR2 FQNEAQ (reference sequence). The CDR3 runs 15 residues. V dropped 3 bases and J dropped 7 bases, with 15 bases sitting between them. The CDR3 loop is CASSFGHVPVGELFF. In nucleotides, the CDR3 is TGTGCCAGCAGCTTTGGACACGTACCGGTCGGGGAGCTGTTTTTT.

Regarding this clone: Other DNA sequences within the sample encode an identical CDR3. The V gene is TRBV18, the J gene TRBJ1-3; no definite D call. The CDR3 consists of 13 residues. Trimming shortened V by 3 bases and J by 4 bases, and 7 bases separated the two germline ends. The germline V gene encodes CDR1 KGHSH and CDR2 LQKENI. Here the CDR3 DNA reads TGTGCCAGCTCACCTTCACAAGGAAACACCATATATTTT. As protein: CASSPSQGNTIYF.

This sequence joins TRBV10-3 and TRBJ1-1, with a tentative D call TRBD1 (6 bases). This CDR3 has 14 amino acids. The V end was cut by 6 bases, the J end by 5 bases, with 16 bases between. Germline V gives CDR1 ENHRY, CDR2 SYGVKD. The CDR3 sequence: CAIRATGSGTEAFF. The CDR3 DNA reads TGTGCCATCAGGGCAACAGGGTCGGGAACTGAAGCTTTCTTT.

J is TRBJ2-3 and V is TRBV29-1; 10 bases fit TRBD2. V dropped 7 bases and J dropped 2; count of bases not matched to a gene: 6. CDR1 SQVTM and CDR2 ANQGSEA come from the germline V gene. CDR3 size: 14 residues. The CDR3: CSAPSGGFTDTQYF. CDR3 nucleotide sequence: TGCAGCGCGCCTAGCGGGGGATTCACAGATACGCAGTATTTT.

J is TRBJ2-1 and V is TRBV28, with a possible D match to TRBD2 (6 bases). V was shortened by 10 bases and J by 1 base, with 11 bases between the two germline ends. Germline CDR1 is MDHEN and CDR2 is SYDVKM. CDR3 length equals 13 residues. CDR3 region: CATRGRSYNEQFF. CDR3 coding DNA: TGTGCCACCCGAGGGAGGTCCTACAATGAGCAGTTCTTC.

J is TRBJ2-2 and V is TRBV5-1; the match to TRBD1 covers 9 bases. Trimming took 1 base from V and 6 from J; bases not matched to a gene: 10. The CDR3 contains 17 residues. Per the germline V gene, CDR1 is SGHRS and CDR2 is YFSETQ. The CDR3 region is CASSLIPPGQGAGELFF. DNA for the CDR3: TGCGCCAGCAGCTTGATACCGCCGGGACAGGGCGCCGGGGAGCTGTTTTTT.

The chain recombines TRBV7-3 with TRBJ1-2; 12 bases are shared with TRBD1. V dropped 5 bases and J dropped 8; count of bases not matched to a gene: 6. The CDR3 length is 14 residues. The germline V gene encodes CDR1 SGHTA and CDR2 FQGTGA. The CDR3: CASSLQGTGGGYTF. As DNA, the CDR3 is TGTGCCAGCAGCCTCCAAGGGACAGGGGGCGGCTACACCTTC.

The V gene is TRBV7-3, the J gene TRBJ2-1; the match to TRBD2 covers 7 bases. The length of the CDR3 is 15 residues. V lost 2 bases and J lost 3; bases outside the gene matches: 4. CDR1 and CDR2 from the germline V gene are SGHTA and FQGTGA. The CDR3 region is CASSLAAGHYNEQFF. The CDR3, as DNA: TGTGCCAGCAGCTTAGCAGCGGGGCACTACAATGAGCAGTTCTTC.

V gene TRBV10-1 combines with J gene TRBJ2-7; 10 nucleotides match TRBD2. J gave up 0 bases and V 2 bases, and 7 bases lay outside the gene matches. Germline lookup yields CDR1 WNHNN and CDR2 SYGVQD (reference sequence). The CDR3 has 17 residues. CDR3 DNA sequence: TGCGCCAGCAGTGAGGAGCGGGGGGGACCCAGCTCCTACGAGCAGTACGTC. It encodes CASSEERGGPSSYEQYV.

V gene TRBV2 combines with J gene TRBJ2-2; no definite D call. Germline-derived CDR1 and CDR2 are SNHLY and FYNNEI. V lost 3 bases and J 1 base, leaving 12 bases between the germline ends. CDR3 size: 16 residues. The CDR3 DNA is TGTGCCAGCAGTGAGAAGAGACTGGAGAACACCGGGGAGCTGTTTTTT. Protein product: CASSEKRLENTGELFF. Based on the CDR3 plus reference TRBV2 and TRBJ2-2, the full variable domain is EPEVTQTPSHQVTQMGQEVILRCVPISNHLYFYWYRQILGQKVEFLVSFYNNEISEKSEIFDDQFSVERPDGSNFTLKIRSTKLEDSAMYFCASSEKRLENTGELFFGEGSRLTVL.

J is TRBJ1-2 and V is TRBV5-8; D call uncertain. CDR1 and CDR2 from the germline V gene are SGHTS and YDEGEE. V gave up 0 bases and J gave up 3 bases, with 12 bases separating them. The CDR3 has 15 residues. The CDR3 DNA is TGTGCCAGCAGCTTGGCCCGACCTCAGGACTATGGCTACACCTTC. Translating it yields CASSLARPQDYGYTF.

The chain recombines TRBV9 with TRBJ1-2, with TRBD1 as a possible D gene (6 bases). This CDR3 is 16 amino acids long. CDR1 is SGDLS, CDR2 YYNGEE, per germline. V lost 2 bases and J 2 bases, leaving 16 bases between the germline ends. For the CDR3, the DNA is TGTGCCAGCAGCGTCGGACAGCGCGAATCGAACTATGGCTACACCTTC. Amino acid sequence: CASSVGQRESNYGYTF.

The CDR3 is CASSQEGRGANVLTF. The CDR3 nucleotides read TGCGCCAGCAGCCAGGAGGGTCGTGGGGCCAACGTCCTGACTTTC. V usage is TRBV4-1 and J usage is TRBJ2-6, with D maybe TRBD2 (6 bases). The V and J ends lost 3 bases and 3 bases respectively, with 9 bases between them. CDR1 and CDR2 (germline): MGHRA, YSYEKL. CDR3 size: 15 residues.

This sequence joins TRBV7-2 and TRBJ1-5; D is uncertain. This CDR3 region has 12 residues. V was trimmed by 4 bases and J by 8 bases, leaving 9 bases between them. Germline CDR1 is SGHTA and CDR2 is FQGNSA. Written as DNA, the CDR3 is TGTGCCAGCAGCTCTAGGTATGAGCCCCAGCATTTT. Protein: CASSSRYEPQHF. Complete variable domain (other parts from reference TRBV7-2 and TRBJ1-5): GAGVSQSPSNKVTEKGKDVELRCDPISGHTALYWYRQSLGQGLEFLIYFQGNSAPDKSGLPSDRFSAERTGGSVSTLTIQRTQQEDSAVYLCASSSRYEPQHFGDGTRLSIL.